These 4 T cell receptor beta chains came from one sample sequenced in a study of T-cell memory formation after mild COVID-19. From the 5' RACE reads, TCRdb called clonotypes with MiXCR, one entry per CDR3 protein. The data show 5,000 or so distinct CDR3 sequences, with under 25% seen just once and 2.2% held by the top ten. The sequencing sample was made of PBMCs or a T cell subset sorted from them (not recorded which). The receptors shown here come from an adult who had mild COVID-19 (a few samples of this study predate the infection). Cell type and time point are not known.

This clonotype is judged medium-sized. This chain joins TRBV6-5 and TRBJ2-4; D gene uncertain. In germline, CDR1 is MNHEY, CDR2 SVGAGI. CDR3 length: 15 amino acids. Trimming stripped 6 bases from V and 3 bases from J, with 15 bases between. CDR3 coding DNA: TGTGCCAGCAGGCCGACGTGGGTGGACAAAAACATTCAGTACTTC. It yields the protein CASRPTWVDKNIQYF.

This clonotype is medium-sized. V is TRBV5-1 and J is TRBJ2-1; 11 bases are a match to TRBD2. The germline V gene has CDR1 SGHRS and CDR2 YFSETQ. V lost 8 bases, J lost 2 bases, and 3 bases stayed unmatched. This CDR3 is 14 amino acids long. The CDR3 protein is CASNSGGAYNEQFF. The CDR3 DNA reads as TGCGCCAGTAATAGCGGGGGGGCCTACAATGAGCAGTTCTTC.

By share of the sample, this clonotype is medium-sized. The chain combines TRBV7-3 with TRBJ1-6; TRBD1 matches 8 bases. Germline CDR1 SGHTA, CDR2 FQGTGA. CDR3 length: 13 residues. V dropped 4 bases and J dropped 10; count of bases not matched to a gene: 3. CDR3 sequence reads: CASSWGDRSPLHF. CDR3 DNA sequence: TGTGCCAGCAGCTGGGGGGACAGGTCACCCCTCCACTTT.

This clonotype is labeled as medium-sized (0.01 to 0.1%). The V and J genes are TRBV30 and TRBJ2-3; perhaps TRBD2 as D (5 bases). The V and J ends lost 2 bases and 3 bases respectively, with 9 bases between them. Germline values: CDR1 GTSNPN, CDR2 SVGIG (reference sequence). This CDR3 has 13 amino acids. Here the CDR3 reads CAWSRGMTDTQYF. In DNA, the CDR3 is TGTGCCTGGAGTCGGGGTATGACAGATACGCAGTATTTT.